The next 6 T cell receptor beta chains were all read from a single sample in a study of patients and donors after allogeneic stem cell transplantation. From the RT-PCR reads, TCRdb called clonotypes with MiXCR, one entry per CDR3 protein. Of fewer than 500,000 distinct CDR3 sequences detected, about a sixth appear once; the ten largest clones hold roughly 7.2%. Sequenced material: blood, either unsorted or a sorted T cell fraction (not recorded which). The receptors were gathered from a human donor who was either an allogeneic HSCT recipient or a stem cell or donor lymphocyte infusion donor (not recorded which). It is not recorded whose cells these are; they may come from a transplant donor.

CDR3 DNA: TGTGCCAGCAGCCGGCTAGCGGGAGGCAATGAGCAGTTCTTC. It yields the protein CASSRLAGGNEQFF. The chain uses TRBV2 and TRBJ2-1; 11 positions match TRBD2. V was clipped by 6 bases and J by 6 bases; unmatched bases: 4. The CDR3 totals 14 residues. CDR1 SNHLY and CDR2 FYNNEI come from the germline V gene.

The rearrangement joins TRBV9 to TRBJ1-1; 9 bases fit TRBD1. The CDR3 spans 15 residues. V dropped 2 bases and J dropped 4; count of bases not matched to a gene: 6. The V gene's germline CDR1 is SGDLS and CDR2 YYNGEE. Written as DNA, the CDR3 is TGTGCCAGCAGCGTTAGGGAGACAGGGGGCACTGAAGCTTTCTTT. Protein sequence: CASSVRETGGTEAFF.

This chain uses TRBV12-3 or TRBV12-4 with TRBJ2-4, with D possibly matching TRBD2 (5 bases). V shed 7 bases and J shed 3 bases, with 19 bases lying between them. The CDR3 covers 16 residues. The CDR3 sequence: CASTFGAWGVKNIQYF. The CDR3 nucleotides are TGTGCCAGCACCTTCGGTGCCTGGGGAGTCAAAAACATTCAGTACTTC.

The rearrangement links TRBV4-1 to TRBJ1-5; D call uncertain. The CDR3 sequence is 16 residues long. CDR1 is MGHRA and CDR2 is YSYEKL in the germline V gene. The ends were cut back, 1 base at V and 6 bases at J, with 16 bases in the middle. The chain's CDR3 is CASSQADGPSAQPQHF. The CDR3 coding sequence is TGCGCCAGCAGCCAAGCGGACGGACCGAGTGCTCAGCCCCAGCATTTT.

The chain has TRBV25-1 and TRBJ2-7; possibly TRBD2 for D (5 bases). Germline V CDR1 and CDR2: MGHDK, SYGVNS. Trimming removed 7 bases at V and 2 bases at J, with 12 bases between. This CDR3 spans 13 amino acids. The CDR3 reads CASTSSRAYEQYF. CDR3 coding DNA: TGTGCCAGCACCAGCTCGAGGGCCTACGAGCAGTACTTC.

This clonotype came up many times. The DNA for the CDR3 is TGCGCTAAGCAGGGGGACATTCAGTACTTC. Its translation is CAKQGDIQYF. The chain links TRBV5-1 to TRBJ2-4, with 7 bases aligning to TRBD1. The CDR3 is 10 amino acids. Germline CDR1 is SGHRS and CDR2 is YFSETQ. The variable domain in full, with the rest retrieved from reference TRBV5-1 and TRBJ2-4, is KAGVTQTPRYLIKTRGQQVTLSCSPISGHRSVSWYQQTPGQGLQFLFEYFSETQRNKGNFPGRFSGRQFSNSRSEMNVSTLELGDSALYLCAKQGDIQYFGAGTRLSVL.